One and the same sample provided the 30 T cell receptor beta chains below, sequenced in a study of T cell repertoires in cytomegalovirus infection. TCRdb re-called the reads with MiXCR, one entry per CDR3 protein. The sample holds fewer than 550,000 distinct CDR3 sequences; approximately 15% are singletons and the top ten take under 30%. The sequenced material came from CD8+ T cells from PBMCs. These receptors originate from a human donor in good health (CMV status not recorded). Some clones in this sample may be carry-over from other donors' samples.

Ten or more counts support this clonotype. This chain connects TRBV6-1 to TRBJ2-1; 8 nucleotides align to TRBD2. Germline-derived CDR1 and CDR2 are MNHNS and SASEGT. The CDR3 consists of 15 residues. Trimming removed 3 bases from V and 7 bases from J; junction bases left unmatched: 8. The CDR3 DNA is TGTGCCAGCAGTGAGACGAGCGGGAGCCAGAATGAGCAGTTCTTC. Translated, it gives CASSETSGSQNEQFF.

This clonotype has more than one count but fewer than ten. The chain is built from TRBV28 and TRBJ2-7, with D possibly matching TRBD1 (6 bases). V was cut by 6 bases and J by 3 bases, with 15 bases left in between. CDR3 length: 14 amino acids. The germline CDR1 and CDR2 sequences are MDHEN and SYDVKM. Written as DNA, the CDR3 is TGTGCCAGCAGCAATAGGGGGTCGGGCTACGAGCAGTACTTC. Protein sequence: CASSNRGSGYEQYF.

This clonotype was picked up a small number of times. The chain couples TRBV15 to TRBJ2-3; 12 bases fit TRBD1. The CDR3 is 17 residues long. After removal of 4 bases from V and 7 bases from J, the junction contained 12 bases not matched to a gene. CDR1 is LNHNV, CDR2 YYDKDF, per germline (reference sequence). CDR3 region: CATSKYKKGQGANTQYF. Here the CDR3 DNA reads TGTGCCACCAGCAAATATAAAAAGGGACAGGGGGCGAATACGCAGTATTTT.

This clonotype was observed a handful of times. Written as DNA, the CDR3 is TGTGCCAGTAGTATAGATGTTGCTAGCGGGAGCACAGATACGCAGTATTTT. The encoded protein is CASSIDVASGSTDTQYF. The chain is built from TRBV19 and TRBJ2-3; 8 nucleotides line up with TRBD2. V lost 0 bases, J lost 0 bases, and 5 bases stayed unmatched. Germline CDR1 LNHDA, CDR2 SQIVND (reference sequence). The CDR3 sequence is 17 residues long. Based on the CDR3 plus reference TRBV19 and TRBJ2-3, the full variable domain is DGGITQSPKYLFRKEGQNVTLSCEQNLNHDAMYWYRQDPGQGLRLIYYSQIVNDFQKGDIAEGYSVSREKKESFPLTVTSAQKNPTAFYLCASSIDVASGSTDTQYFGPGTRLTVL.

This clonotype was observed many times. The chain employs TRBV12-3 or TRBV12-4 and TRBJ1-2; maybe TRBD1 (5 bases). CDR3 length: 14 residues. The V and J ends lost 2 bases and 4 bases respectively, with 11 bases between them. CDR3 region: CASSLHDSSYGYTF. CDR3 in DNA: TGTGCCAGCAGTTTACACGACAGCTCCTATGGCTACACCTTC.

This clonotype was seen many times. This chain connects TRBV4-2 to TRBJ1-2; 9 positions match TRBD1. The V and J ends lost 6 bases and 8 bases, in that order; junction bases with no gene match: 13. CDR3 length equals 15 residues. The germline gives CDR1 LGHNA, CDR2 YNFKEQ. The CDR3 DNA reads as TGTGCCAGCAGACCCGCCCAGGACAGGGGATCCGGCTACACCTTC. The encoded protein is CASRPAQDRGSGYTF.

This clonotype appeared many times. V usage is TRBV7-8 and J usage is TRBJ1-1, with 8 bases matching TRBD1. The CDR3 spans 18 residues. Germline CDR1 SGHVS, CDR2 FQNEAQ. Germline trimming cut 0 bases from V and 7 bases from J; bases unmatched to any gene: 16. CDR3 nucleotide sequence: TGTGCCAGCAGCTTAGCCCGGACAGGGAAGACGACGGCGGATGAAGCTTTCTTT. This sequence encodes CASSLARTGKTTADEAFF.

This clonotype was recorded at least ten times. The V call is TRBV7-6, the J call TRBJ1-1; D ambiguous. V was cut by 1 base and J by 5 bases, with 11 bases left in between. There are 14 residues in the CDR3. Germline V gene lookup returns CDR1 SGHVS and CDR2 FNYEAQ. CDR3 bases: TGTGCCAGCAGCTTAGGTGAGGCGCGGACTGAAGCTTTCTTT. Protein: CASSLGEARTEAFF.

This clonotype has a handful of counts. The chain joins TRBV7-9 to TRBJ1-2, with D possibly matching TRBD1 (5 bases). Trimming left V 5 bases short and J 2 bases short, with 15 bases between. Germline lookup yields CDR1 SEHNR and CDR2 FQNEAQ (reference sequence). CDR3 length equals 15 residues. The CDR3 DNA is TGTGCCAGCAGCCCGCCGGGGCGGGACAACTATGGCTACACCTTC. This translates into CASSPPGRDNYGYTF.

CDR3 in amino acids: CSARPRDRSKNSNQPQHF. CDR3 nucleotides: TGCAGTGCTAGGCCCCGGGACAGAAGCAAAAATAGCAATCAGCCCCAGCATTTT. J is TRBJ1-5 and V is TRBV20-1, with 7 bases identical to TRBD1. CDR3 length: 18 residues. Germline V CDR1 and CDR2: DFQATT, SNEGSKA (reference sequence). V was pared by 3 bases and J by 0 bases, with 14 bases of the junction left unmatched.

V and J are TRBV3-1 and TRBJ2-1; weak D call: TRBD2 (6 bases). V shed 0 bases and J shed 3 bases, with 21 bases lying between them. The CDR3 is made up of 19 amino acids. In germline, CDR1 is LGHDT, CDR2 YNNKEL (reference sequence). CDR3 sequence reads: CASSQDVGLGGVLYNEQFF. DNA for the CDR3: TGTGCCAGCAGCCAAGATGTTGGGCTGGGGGGAGTCCTCTACAATGAGCAGTTCTTC.

This clonotype was counted a few times. J is TRBJ2-5 and V is TRBV20-1; D is uncertain. V gave up 6 bases and J gave up 0 bases, with 11 bases separating them. There are 13 residues in the CDR3. Germline-derived CDR1 and CDR2 are DFQATT and SNEGSKA (reference sequence). In nucleotides, the CDR3 is TGCAGTGCCACCGACGGTTACCAAGAGACCCAGTACTTC. Translated: CSATDGYQETQYF.

This sequence joins TRBV29-1 and TRBJ2-1; D not resolved. CDR1 SQVTM and CDR2 ANQGSEA come from the germline V gene. The CDR3 has 13 residues. With 2 bases removed from V and 9 bases from J, the gap between germline ends came to 14 bases. CDR3 bases: TGCAGCGTTGAAAGTGGGTTTGTTGTTGAGCAGTTCTTC. Encoded protein: CSVESGFVVEQFF.

Ten or more counts support this clonotype. V is TRBV7-9 and J is TRBJ2-7, with TRBD1 matching over 7 bases. The germline CDR1 and CDR2 sequences are SEHNR and FQNEAQ (reference sequence). The CDR3 runs to 13 residues. V trimming: 7 bases; J trimming: 2 bases; junction bases outside the gene matches: 5. CDR3 sequence: CASTRDSTYEQYF. Here the CDR3 DNA reads TGTGCCAGCACCCGGGACAGCACCTACGAGCAGTACTTC.

This clonotype was observed at least ten times. V is TRBV4-1 and J is TRBJ2-7; a possible D gene is TRBD2 (6 bases). This CDR3 contains 16 residues. Germline V lookup: CDR1 MGHRA, CDR2 YSYEKL. Trimming took 1 base from V and 0 from J, leaving 13 bases between them. The CDR3 DNA sequence: TGCGCCAGCAGCCAAGCGAATAGCGGAAGCTCCTACGAGCAGTACTTC. Its protein product is CASSQANSGSSYEQYF.

This clonotype showed up many times. The chain employs TRBV7-8 and TRBJ1-2; a possible D gene is TRBD1 (6 bases). This CDR3 region has 16 residues. Trimming removed 5 bases at V and 0 bases at J, with 16 bases between. The germline gives CDR1 SGHVS, CDR2 FQNEAQ. The CDR3 bases are TGTGCCAGCAGCCTCAGGGGTCCAAACTCTAACTATGGCTACACCTTC. Translation gives CASSLRGPNSNYGYTF.

This clonotype was recorded at least ten times. The chain is built from TRBV7-9 and TRBJ2-7; 10 bases are a match to TRBD1. Germline CDR1 SEHNR, CDR2 FQNEAQ (reference sequence). J lost 3 bases, V lost 5 bases, and 7 bases had no gene match. The CDR3 has 15 amino acids. CDR3 in DNA: TGTGCCAGCAGCGGCTCGACAGGGGGCTTCTACGAGCAGTACTTC. Amino acids: CASSGSTGGFYEQYF.

The rearrangement uses TRBV5-1 and TRBJ2-1; 7 positions agree with TRBD2. This CDR3 region has 17 residues. The ends lost 4 bases at V and 5 bases at J; junction bases unmatched: 15. The V gene's germline CDR1 is SGHRS and CDR2 YFSETQ. This chain's CDR3 is CASSPLPGLRRDNEQFF. The CDR3 DNA is TGCGCCAGCAGCCCGCTTCCGGGACTACGAAGAGACAATGAGCAGTTCTTC.

In this sample, this clonotype turned up a few times. The genes are TRBV14 and TRBJ2-3, with no clear D. Germline assignment: CDR1 SGHDN and CDR2 FVKESK. The CDR3 runs to 14 residues. V lost 1 base, J lost 5 bases, and 10 bases lay in between. This CDR3 is CASSQGAAGDTQYF. The DNA of the CDR3 is TGTGCCAGCAGCCAAGGGGCAGCTGGAGATACGCAGTATTTT.

This clonotype was found a few times. The chain recombines TRBV7-9 with TRBJ2-3, with 11 bases matching TRBD2. The germline CDR1 and CDR2 sequences are SEHNR and FQNEAQ (reference sequence). This CDR3 has 15 residues. The V gene end was trimmed by 6 bases and the J gene end by 3 bases; junction bases not matched to a gene: 5. In nucleotides, the CDR3 is TGTGCCAGCAGGGAAGGGACTAGCGGTACAGATACGCAGTATTTT. It is translated as CASREGTSGTDTQYF. Supplemented by reference TRBV7-9 and TRBJ2-3, the full variable domain reads DTGVSQNPRHKITKRGQNVTFRCDPISEHNRLYWYRQTLGQGPEFLTYFQNEAQLEKSRLLSDRFSAERPKGSFSTLEIQRTEQGDSAMYLCASREGTSGTDTQYFGPGTRLTVL.

This clonotype was seen many times. The V and J genes are TRBV19 and TRBJ1-1, with a tentative D call TRBD1 (6 bases). The V gene lost 5 bases and the J gene lost 1 base, with 11 bases spanning the gap. This CDR3 is 14 amino acids long. CDR1 and CDR2 from the germline V gene are LNHDA and SQIVND (reference sequence). CDR3 nucleotide sequence: TGTGCCAGTAGTTGGCAGGGGAAGAACACTGAAGCTTTCTTT. Translation: CASSWQGKNTEAFF. The complete variable domain, with remaining parts taken from reference TRBV19 and TRBJ1-1, reads DGGITQSPKYLFRKEGQNVTLSCEQNLNHDAMYWYRQDPGQGLRLIYYSQIVNDFQKGDIAEGYSVSREKKESFPLTVTSAQKNPTAFYLCASSWQGKNTEAFFGQGTRLTVV.

This clonotype was detected only a few times. The genes are TRBV9 and TRBJ1-2, with 9 bases matching TRBD1. Germline CDR1 reads SGDLS; CDR2 reads YYNGEE. The CDR3 covers 16 residues. Trimming removed 0 bases from V and 3 bases from J; junction bases left unmatched: 6. CDR3 protein: CASSVDRTGEDYGYTF. In DNA, the CDR3 is TGTGCCAGCAGCGTAGATAGGACAGGGGAAGACTATGGCTACACCTTC.

Of note for this clonotype: One end of the junction fails to match germline, which may point to a read error. The chain is built from TRBV6-6 and TRBJ1-6; D unclear. The CDR3 spans 17 residues. Germline values: CDR1 MNHNY, CDR2 SVGAGI (reference sequence). CDR3 DNA: TGTGCCAGCAGTTACTACCGCCCCGCCACAAAAAATTCACCCCACCACTTT. This encodes CASSYYRPATKNSPHHF.

The sample holds many counts of this clonotype. This chain joins TRBV11-2 and TRBJ2-5; D is possibly TRBD2 (7 bases). With 0 bases removed from V and 5 bases from J, the gap between germline ends came to 13 bases. The CDR3 is made up of 15 amino acids. From germline, CDR1 is SGHAT and CDR2 FQNNGV. CDR3 sequence (DNA): TGTGCCAGCAGCTTAGAGAGGGGGGGCCGTGAGACCCAGTACTTC. Its translation is CASSLERGGRETQYF.

This chain links TRBV20-1 with TRBJ1-1; D might be TRBD1 (6 bases). Germline CDR1 reads DFQATT; CDR2 reads SNEGSKA (reference sequence). Between the trimmed V and J ends, which lost 5 bases and 4 bases, there was a span of 20 bases. The CDR3 spans 15 residues. The CDR3 DNA is TGCAGTGCTCATCCCCTGACAGGCCCGGGCACTGAAGCTTTCTTT. It specifies CSAHPLTGPGTEAFF.

This clonotype came up many times. This sequence joins TRBV7-9 and TRBJ2-7, with D tentatively TRBD2 (6 bases). The CDR3 has 13 residues. Germline V CDR1 and CDR2: SEHNR, FQNEAQ (reference sequence). Trimming pared 8 bases from V and 3 bases from J, leaving 14 bases between. As DNA, the CDR3 is TGTGCCAGCCTTGGGGCGGGGAACTACGAGCAGTACTTC. Translating it yields CASLGAGNYEQYF.

The J gene is TRBJ2-7, the V gene TRBV10-3; D may be TRBD1 (5 bases). The V gene lost 6 bases and the J gene lost 4 bases, with 7 bases spanning the gap. Germline values: CDR1 ENHRY, CDR2 SYGVKD. The CDR3 extends over 11 amino acids. The CDR3 reads CAIRRQYEQYF. The CDR3 DNA follows: TGTGCCATCAGGCGACAGTACGAGCAGTACTTC.

In this sample, this clonotype turned up many times. The chain couples TRBV7-8 to TRBJ2-3, with D hard to call. The germline gives CDR1 SGHVS, CDR2 FQNEAQ. The length of the CDR3 is 15 residues. The ends were cut back, 3 bases at V and 1 base at J, with 11 bases in the middle. In nucleotides, the CDR3 is TGTGCCAGCAGCTTCCGGACCGCCGGCACAGATACGCAGTATTTT. Translating it yields CASSFRTAGTDTQYF.

A few counts support this clonotype. The chain carries TRBV20-1 and TRBJ2-5; 8 nucleotides match TRBD2. The CDR3 loop spans 14 amino acids. The V and J ends lost 1 base and 4 bases, in that order; junction bases with no gene match: 5. CDR1 is DFQATT and CDR2 is SNEGSKA in the germline V gene (reference sequence). CDR3 residues: CSARGGGYRETQYF. The CDR3 DNA is TGCAGTGCTAGAGGCGGGGGGTACAGAGAGACCCAGTACTTC.

V and J are TRBV29-1 and TRBJ1-1; a weak D match, TRBD1 (6 bases). Per the germline V gene, CDR1 is SQVTM and CDR2 is ANQGSEA. The CDR3 sequence is 12 residues long. With 6 bases removed from V and 4 bases from J, the gap between germline ends came to 12 bases. As DNA, the CDR3 is TGCAGCGTCACCAAGGGGGGCACTGAAGCTTTCTTT. Its protein is CSVTKGGTEAFF.